This TCR beta chain was recorded in a study of tumor-infiltrating lymphocytes in primary liver carcinoma. Overall study results and limits: Tumor region pairs outstripped tumor-adjacent and tumor-blood pairs in overlap.

Germline V gene data show CDR1 as SGHDN and CDR2 as FVKESK. This CDR3 contains 14 residues. Starting material of 500 to 600 ng total RNA yielded TCR beta cDNA via a constant-region primer. Nested multiplex PCR, run for three rounds with slightly modified ARM-PCR, yielded TCR beta libraries. Researchers ran the first two PCR rounds for ten to eleven cycles each with TRBV1-TRBV30 forward primers and a C-beta reverse primer. Using its own MiXCR run on the multiplex PCR reads, TCRdb lists one record per CDR3 protein. This table has 70,000 to 75,000 distinct CDR3 sequences, approximately 70% appearing once. This clonotype came up a few times. The antigen remains undetermined. One junction end does not reproduce the germline sequence, and a read error may be involved. Unsorted bulk tissue, roughly 20-32 mg of it, served as the source for co-extraction of RNA and DNA. Infection with HBV was chronic in patients; they were treatment-naive.

The clonotype comes from a man aged 40-50 years with primary liver carcinoma and hepatitis B virus infection. The chain couples TRBV14 to TRBJ2-7; a weak D match, TRBD2 (6 bases). The sequenced sample was liver tumor tissue from sampling region 4. Subset noted: tumor region T4, right-lateral pole. CDR3 protein: CASSHRDFGYERYF. The CDR3, as DNA: TGTGCCAGCAGTCACCGGGACTTTGGGTACGAGCGGTACTTC.